This TCR beta chain was identified during a study of monozygotic twins with inflammatory bowel disease. Whole-study results and caveats: A distinction between different T cell subtypes was not possible. Especially where disease activity was present, IBD patients had fewer clonotypes in common with others than healthy twins did. Healthy co-twins exceeded IBD patients in TCRbeta diversity as measured by inverse Simpson.

From its re-call of the 5' RACE reads, TCRdb lists each CDR3 protein once, without DNA. This sample contains approximately 420,000 distinct CDR3 sequences. To note about this clonotype: Its antigen is unidentified.

The CDR3 contains 16 residues. Germline lookup yields CDR1 LGHNA and CDR2 YSLEER. The authors isolated total RNA from whole blood without sorting T cells. V and J are TRBV4-3 and TRBJ1-1; lacking DNA, the TRBD1 call made by TCRdb goes unchecked. This receptor was obtained from a human donor with ulcerative colitis or Crohn's disease, or a healthy co-twin of an affected twin (not recorded which). The sample was blood. The CDR3 sequence: CASSHALGTGSPEAFF.